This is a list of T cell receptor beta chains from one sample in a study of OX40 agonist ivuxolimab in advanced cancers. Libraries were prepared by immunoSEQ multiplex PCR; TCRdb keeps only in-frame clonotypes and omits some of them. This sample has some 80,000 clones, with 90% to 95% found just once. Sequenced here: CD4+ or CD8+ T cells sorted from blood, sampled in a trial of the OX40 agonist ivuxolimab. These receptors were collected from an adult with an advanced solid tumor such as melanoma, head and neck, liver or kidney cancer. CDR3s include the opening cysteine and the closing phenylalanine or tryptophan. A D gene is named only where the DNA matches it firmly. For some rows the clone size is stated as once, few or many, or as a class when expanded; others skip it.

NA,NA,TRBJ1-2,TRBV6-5,TGTGCCAGCAGCCTCCGCCTCCGAGCCTATGGCTACACCTTC,CASSLRLRAYGYTF
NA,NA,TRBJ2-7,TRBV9,TGTGCCAGCAGACCTACAGGGTCCCACGAGCAGTACTTC,CASRPTGSHEQYF
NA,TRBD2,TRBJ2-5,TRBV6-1,TGTGCCAGCAGTGAACGTCTAGCGGGGGCTAGTACCAGGGAGACCCAGTACTTC,CASSERLAGASTRETQYF
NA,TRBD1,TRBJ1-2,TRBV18,TGTGCCAGCTCACCATGGGACAGATCTAACTATGGCTACACCTTC,CASSPWDRSNYGYTF
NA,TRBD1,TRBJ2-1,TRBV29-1,TGCAGCGTACACAGGGGTCCCTACAATGAGCAGTTCTTC,CSVHRGPYNEQFF
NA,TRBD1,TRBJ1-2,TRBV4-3,TGCGCCAGCAGCCCCACGACAGGGAGGGGGGGCTACACCTTC,CASSPTTGRGGYTF
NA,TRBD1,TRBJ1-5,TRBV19,TGTGCCAGTAGTATTGGGCAGGGGGCTCAGCCCCAGCATTTT,CASSIGQGAQPQHF
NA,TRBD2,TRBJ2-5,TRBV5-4,TGTGCCAGCAGCCCCGGGACTAGCGGGAGGGCCGGAGAGACCCAGTACTTC,CASSPGTSGRAGETQYF
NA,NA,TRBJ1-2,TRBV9,TGTGCCAGCAGCGTAGAGGCCGAGACAAACTATGGCTACACCTTC,CASSVEAETNYGYTF
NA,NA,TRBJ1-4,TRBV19,TGTGCCAGTAGCTTACTGGACGAAAAACTGTTTTTT,CASSLLDEKLFF
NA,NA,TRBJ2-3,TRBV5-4,TGTGCCAGCGGGGGCCTTGCTAGCACAGATACGCAGTATTTT,CASGGLASTDTQYF
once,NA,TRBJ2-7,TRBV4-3,TGCGCCAGCAGCCAAGGTCTCAGCTCCTACGAGCAGTACTTC,CASSQGLSSYEQYF
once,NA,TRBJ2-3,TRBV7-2,TGTGCCAGCAGCTTAGCTCGGAGTAGCACAGATACGCAGTATTTT,CASSLARSSTDTQYF
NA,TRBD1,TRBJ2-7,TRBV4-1,TGCGCCAGCAGCCAACTTGGGACAGGGGGCTACGACGAGCAGTACTTC,CASSQLGTGGYDEQYF
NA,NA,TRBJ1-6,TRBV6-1,TGTGCCAGCACCCATGATTCACCCCTCCACTTT,CASTHDSPLHF
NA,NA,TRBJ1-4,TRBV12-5,TGTGCTAGTGGTTTGGATGGACAGCCTAATGAAAAACTGTTTTTT,CASGLDGQPNEKLFF
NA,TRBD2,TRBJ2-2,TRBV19,TGTGCCAGTAGCTTGGGACTAGCGACCACCGGGGAGCTGTTTTTT,CASSLGLATTGELFF
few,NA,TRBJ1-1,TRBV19,TGTGCCAGTATTGGAGGGACGAACACTGAAGCTTTCTTT,CASIGGTNTEAFF
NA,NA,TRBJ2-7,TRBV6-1,TGTGCCAGCAGTGAAAATCGAAACTCCTACGAGCAGTACTTC,CASSENRNSYEQYF
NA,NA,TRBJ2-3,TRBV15,TGTGCCACCAGCGAGGTCCAGGGGCCAGATACGCAGTATTTT,CATSEVQGPDTQYF
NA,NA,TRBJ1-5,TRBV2,TGTGCCAGCAATCCGGGACACAATAGCAATCAGCCCCAGCATTTT,CASNPGHNSNQPQHF
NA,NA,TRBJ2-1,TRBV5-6,TGTGCCAGCAGCTTAGAATCCAATGAGCAGTTCTTC,CASSLESNEQFF
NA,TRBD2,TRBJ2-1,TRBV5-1,TGCGCCAGCAGCCTCGGGCTAGCGGGAGGGCCACACAATGAGCAGTTCTTC,CASSLGLAGGPHNEQFF
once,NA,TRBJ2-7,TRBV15,TGTGCCACCAGCCGCCGGGACTTCTCCTACGAGCAGTACTTC,CATSRRDFSYEQYF
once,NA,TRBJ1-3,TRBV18,TGTGCCAGCTCACCAGGGGATGCGGGAAACACCATATATTTT,CASSPGDAGNTIYF
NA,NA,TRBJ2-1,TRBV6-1,TGTGCCATTCTTACAGCGGCCATCCAGGATGAGCAGTTCTTC,CAILTAAIQDEQFF
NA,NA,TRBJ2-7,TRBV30,TGTGCCTGGCGAGGGAGCTCCTACGAGCAGTACTTC,CAWRGSSYEQYF
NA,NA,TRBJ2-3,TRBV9,TGTGCCAGCAGCGTAGAGTGGGGGGAAACAGATACGCAGTATTTT,CASSVEWGETDTQYF
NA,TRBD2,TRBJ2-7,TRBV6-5,TGTGCCAGCAGTTATAGCGGGGCCGCCTACGAGCAGTACTTC,CASSYSGAAYEQYF
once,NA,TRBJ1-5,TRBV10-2,TGCGCCAGCAGTGAGACGAGGACCGGCAATCAGCCCCAGCATTTT,CASSETRTGNQPQHF
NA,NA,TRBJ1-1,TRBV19,TGTGCCACCCTGCCGGGACACCGGTACACTGAAGCTTTCTTT,CATLPGHRYTEAFF
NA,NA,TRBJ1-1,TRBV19,TGTGCCAGTAGTAACCCCGCGACAGGCGGTTTGAACACTGAAGCTTTCTTT,CASSNPATGGLNTEAFF
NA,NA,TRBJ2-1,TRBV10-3,TGTGCCATCAGGGGAAATGAGCAGTTCTTC,CAIRGNEQFF
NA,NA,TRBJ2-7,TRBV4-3,TGCGCCAGCAGCCCTCTTCTCGGGCCAGGGGCCGTCCACGAGCAGTACTTC,CASSPLLGPGAVHEQYF
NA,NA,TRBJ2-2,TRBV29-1,TGCAGCGTTGTGGGGGGAGGGAACACCGGGGAGCTGTTTTTT,CSVVGGGNTGELFF
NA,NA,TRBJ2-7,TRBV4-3,TGCGCCAGCAGCCAGGAACGGACCCCACTCTACGAGCAGTACTTC,CASSQERTPLYEQYF
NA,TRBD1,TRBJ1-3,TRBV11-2,TGTGCCAGCAGGGACAGGGGAGGTGGAAACACCATATATTTT,CASRDRGGGNTIYF
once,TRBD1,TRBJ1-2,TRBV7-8,TGTGCCAGCAGCTTACGGGACAGCTCCTATGGCTACACCTTC,CASSLRDSSYGYTF
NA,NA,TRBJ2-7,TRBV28,TGTGCCAGCGGTGGAGGCGGGCCGACGTACGAGCAGTACTTC,CASGGGGPTYEQYF
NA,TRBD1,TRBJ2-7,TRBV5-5,TGTGCCAGCAGCGGGGACAGATCCTACGAGCAGTACTTC,CASSGDRSYEQYF
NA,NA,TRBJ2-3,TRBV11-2,TGTGCCAGCAGCTTAGGATGGGGGCAGCTCACAGATACGCAGTATTTT,CASSLGWGQLTDTQYF
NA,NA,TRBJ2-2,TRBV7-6,TGTGCCAGCAGCTTTAATACAGGGAGTCCGATCACCGGGGAGCTGTTTTTT,CASSFNTGSPITGELFF
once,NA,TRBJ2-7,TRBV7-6,TGTGCCAGCAGCTTAGCAACAGGCGTCCTCTACGAGCAGTACTTC,CASSLATGVLYEQYF
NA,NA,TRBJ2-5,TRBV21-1,TGTGCCAGCAGAAAGGGGCCAGCGGGAGGCCCACAAGAGACCCAGTACTTC,CASRKGPAGGPQETQYF
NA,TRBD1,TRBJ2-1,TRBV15,TGTGCCACCAGCGACAGGGGGGGATTTTACAATGAGCAGTTCTTC,CATSDRGGFYNEQFF
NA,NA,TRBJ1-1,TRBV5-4,TGTGCCAGCAGCTGGGACGGGAAAGAAGCTTTCTTT,CASSWDGKEAFF
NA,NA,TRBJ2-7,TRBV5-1,TGCGCCAGCAGCTTAGGAGGGGCGGACGAGCAGTACTTC,CASSLGGADEQYF
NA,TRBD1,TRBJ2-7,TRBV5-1,TGCGCCAGCAGCTCGGACAGGGATACCTACGAGCAGTACTTC,CASSSDRDTYEQYF
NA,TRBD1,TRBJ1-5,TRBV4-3,TGCGCCAGCAGCCCCATGACAGGGGGCAATCAGCCCCAGCATTTT,CASSPMTGGNQPQHF
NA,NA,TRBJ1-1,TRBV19,TGTGCCAGTAGTCTCTCACTGAACACTGAAGCTTTCTTT,CASSLSLNTEAFF
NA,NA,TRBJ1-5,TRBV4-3,TGCGCCAGCAGCCAAGATCTAAGGGGTCCTGCCCCCCAGCATTTT,CASSQDLRGPAPQHF
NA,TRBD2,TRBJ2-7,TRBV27,TGTGCCAGCAGTCCTGGACTAGCTGACGAGCAGTACTTC,CASSPGLADEQYF
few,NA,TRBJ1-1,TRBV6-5,TGTGCCAGCAGTTACCTTCCCCTCGCTGAAGCTTTCTTT,CASSYLPLAEAFF